A selection of T cell receptor beta chains follows, all from one sample in a study of blood T cell repertoires in COVID-19. Sequencing was performed with immunoSEQ multiplex PCR; in TCRdb, only in-frame clones are kept and a portion is missing. The sample lists over 200,000 clones, roughly 90% occurring once. Sequencing input: peripheral blood. The receptors originated from a man aged 35-49 years with active or convalescent COVID-19. Both conserved end residues are part of each CDR3. A D gene is named only where the DNA matches it firmly. Only some rows state a clone size, as once, few, many or a class for expanded clones.

J | D | V | size | DNA | CDR3
TRBJ2-2 | - | TRBV11-2 | - | TGTGCCAGCAGCTTAGTCGAGGGTTTGACCGGGGAGCTGTTTTTT | CASSLVEGLTGELFF
TRBJ2-1 | - | TRBV3-1/TRBV3-2 | - | TGTGCCAGCAGCCAAGGGACACGGAACAATGAGCAGTTCTTC | CASSQGTRNNEQFF
TRBJ2-1 | TRBD2 | TRBV6-2/TRBV6-3 | - | TGTGCCAGCAGTTACCCGGGAGGGGCCTACAATGAGCAGTTCTTC | CASSYPGGAYNEQFF
TRBJ2-5 | - | TRBV21-1 | - | TGTGCCAGCAGCCGTATCGAAAGCGGGGGGTGGAGGGAGACCCAGTACTTC | CASSRIESGGWRETQYF
TRBJ1-2 | TRBD1 | TRBV28 | - | TGTGCCAGCAGTCGAGAACAGGGGGGGTATGGCTACACCTTC | CASSREQGGYGYTF
TRBJ1-2 | - | TRBV6-5 | - | TGTGCCAGCAGTTACTCGACTGGGGCGTCGGGCTACACCTTC | CASSYSTGASGYTF
TRBJ2-1 | - | TRBV7-2 | - | TGTGCCAGCAGCTTATCATACAGCTCCTACAATGAGCAGTTCTTC | CASSLSYSSYNEQFF
TRBJ2-3 | TRBD1 | TRBV11-3 | - | TGTGCCAGCAGCTTACCTCGACAGGGACGCACAGATACGCAGTATTTT | CASSLPRQGRTDTQYF
TRBJ2-1 | TRBD2 | TRBV5-4 | - | TGTGCCAGCAGCCCCCTCGGGCTAGCGGACTACAATGAGCAGTTCTTC | CASSPLGLADYNEQFF
TRBJ2-1 | - | TRBV7-3 | - | TGTGCCAGCAGTCCCGGGATTATAACCCACACTGAGCAGTTCTTC | CASSPGIITHTEQFF
TRBJ1-2 | - | TRBV19 | - | TGTGCCAGTAGTTCGGAGGGACTATATGGCTACACCTTC | CASSSEGLYGYTF
TRBJ2-4 | TRBD1 | TRBV28 | - | TGTGCCAGCAGTTTAAGGGGGCTAGCCAAAAACATTCAGTACTTC | CASSLRGLAKNIQYF
TRBJ2-7 | TRBD1 | TRBV7-9 | - | TGTGCCAGCAGCCCGACAGGGGGCCGGGGGGAGCAGTACTTC | CASSPTGGRGEQYF
TRBJ2-5 | - | TRBV6-5 | - | TGTGCCAGCAGCCGTACAGGGAGAGAGACCCAGTACTTC | CASSRTGRETQYF
TRBJ2-7 | TRBD1 | TRBV30 | - | TGTGCCTGGGGGACAGGGCACTACGAGCAGTACTTC | CAWGTGHYEQYF
TRBJ1-6 | TRBD1 | TRBV11-2 | - | TGTGCCAGCAGCACCGGACAGGGTTCATCATCACCCCTCCACTTT | CASSTGQGSSSPLHF
TRBJ2-2 | TRBD2 | TRBV5-4 | - | TGTGCCAGCACCTTCGGGACTAGCGGGAAGTACAGGGAGCTGTTTTTT | CASTFGTSGKYRELFF
TRBJ1-2 | TRBD1 | TRBV6-4 | few | TGTGCCAGCAGCCAGGACAGGGGCCTCCTGAGGGGCTACACCTTC | CASSQDRGLLRGYTF
TRBJ1-4 | TRBD1 | TRBV4-1 | - | TGCGCCAGCAGCCGTTCCGGGACAGCATTTAATGAAAAACTGTTTTTT | CASSRSGTAFNEKLFF
TRBJ2-7 | - | TRBV18 | - | TGTGCCAGCTCACTTTCCCAGGGGGAGGTGTACGAGCAGTACTTC | CASSLSQGEVYEQYF